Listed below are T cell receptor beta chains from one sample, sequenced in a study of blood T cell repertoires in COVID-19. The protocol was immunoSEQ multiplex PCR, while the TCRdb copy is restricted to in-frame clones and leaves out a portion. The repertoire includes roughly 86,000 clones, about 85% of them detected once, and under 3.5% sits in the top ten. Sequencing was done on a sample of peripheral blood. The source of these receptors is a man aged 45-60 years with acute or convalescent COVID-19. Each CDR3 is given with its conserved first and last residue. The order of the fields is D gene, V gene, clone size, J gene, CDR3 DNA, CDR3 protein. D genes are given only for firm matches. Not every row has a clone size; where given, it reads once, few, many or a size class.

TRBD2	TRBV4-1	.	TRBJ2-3	TGCGCCAGCAGCCAACAGCGAGCGGGGGGTTCGATAGATACGCAGTATTTT	CASSQQRAGGSIDTQYF
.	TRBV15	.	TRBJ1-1	TGTGCCACCAGCAGAGGGCCCAACGCGGGGGGAGCTTTCTTT	CATSRGPNAGGAFF
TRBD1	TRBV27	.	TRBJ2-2	TGTGCCAGCAGTTTATCGGGACAGACCGCGAACACCGGGGAGCTGTTTTTT	CASSLSGQTANTGELFF
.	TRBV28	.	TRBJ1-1	TGTGCCAGCACCGACAGACTTAACACTGAAGCTTTCTTT	CASTDRLNTEAFF
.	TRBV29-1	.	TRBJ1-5	TGCAGCGTTGGGGTAGGCAGCGAGGATCAGCCCCAGCATTTT	CSVGVGSEDQPQHF
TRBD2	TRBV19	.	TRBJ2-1	TGTGCCAGTACCTCGGGCGGCGGGAGGGCGTACAATGAGCAGTTCTTC	CASTSGGGRAYNEQFF
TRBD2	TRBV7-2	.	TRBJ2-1	TGTGCCAGCAGGGGGAGCGGGGGGACTACCTACAATGAGCAGTTCTTC	CASRGSGGTTYNEQFF
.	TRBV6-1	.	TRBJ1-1	TGTGCCAGCAGCCGTGGACAGGAAGCTTTCTTT	CASSRGQEAFF
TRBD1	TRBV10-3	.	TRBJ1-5	TGTGCCATCAGTCCAACGACAGGGAACAATCAGCCCCAGCATTTT	CAISPTTGNNQPQHF
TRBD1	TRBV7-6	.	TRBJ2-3	TGTGCCAGCAGCTTAGGGACAGGGGGAAGCACAGATACGCAGTATTTT	CASSLGTGGSTDTQYF
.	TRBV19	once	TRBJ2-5	TGTGCCAGTAGTATCGTCGCAAGCGCAGAGACCCAGTACTTC	CASSIVASAETQYF
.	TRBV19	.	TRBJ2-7	TGTGCCAGTAGTACCCTCAGGGGCCACGAGCAGTACTTC	CASSTLRGHEQYF
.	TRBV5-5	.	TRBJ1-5	TGTGCCAGCAGCCAGAAGACAGATAGCAATCAGCCCCAGCATTTT	CASSQKTDSNQPQHF
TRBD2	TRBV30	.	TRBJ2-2	TGTGCCTGGAGGGGGACTAGCGGGAGGCCTGCGAACACCGGGGAGCTGTTTTTT	CAWRGTSGRPANTGELFF
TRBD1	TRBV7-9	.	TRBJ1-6	TGTGCCAGCAGCTTAACGGGACAGCGCAATTCACCCCTCCACTTT	CASSLTGQRNSPLHF
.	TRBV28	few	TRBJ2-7	TGTGCCAGCAGTGCTTTTCCAGTCTCCTACGAGCAGTACTTC	CASSAFPVSYEQYF
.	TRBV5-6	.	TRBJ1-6	TGTGCCAGCAGCTTGGTAGCCAGGGTGGATTCACCCCTCCACTTT	CASSLVARVDSPLHF
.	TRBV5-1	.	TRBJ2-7	TGCGCCAGCAGCTTACAGGAGACCTACGAGCAGTACTTC	CASSLQETYEQYF
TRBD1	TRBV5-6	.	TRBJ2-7	TGTGCCAGCAGCCCAGGACCCGGACAGGACTCCTACGAGCAGTACTTC	CASSPGPGQDSYEQYF
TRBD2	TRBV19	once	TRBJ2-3	TGTGCCAGTAGTCCGGACGGTGTGAAACGACTAGCGTCGACGGATACGCAGTATTTT	CASSPDGVKRLASTDTQYF
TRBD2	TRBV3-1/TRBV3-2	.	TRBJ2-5	TGTGCCAGCAGATCCAGCGGGGGTAAACAAGAGACCCAGTACTTC	CASRSSGGKQETQYF
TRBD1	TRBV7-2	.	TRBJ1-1	TGTGCCAGCAGTCAAGGGGGCGCGGGTGAAGCTTTCTTT	CASSQGGAGEAFF
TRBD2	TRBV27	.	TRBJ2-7	TGTGCCAGCAGTTTTTCGCTAGCGGGAGCCTACGAGCAGTACTTC	CASSFSLAGAYEQYF
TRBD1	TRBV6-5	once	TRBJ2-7	TGTGCCAGCAGCAAGGACAGGGGGGGCTCCTACGAGCAGTACTTC	CASSKDRGGSYEQYF
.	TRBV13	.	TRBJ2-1	TGTGCCAGCAGCTTACCGGGTGGAGGAGTGGCTGGTCGTGAGCAGTTCTTC	CASSLPGGGVAGREQFF
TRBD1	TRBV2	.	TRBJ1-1	TGTGCCAGCAGGAGGACAGGTTCCACTGAAGCTTTCTTT	CASRRTGSTEAFF